Listed below are T cell receptor beta chains from one sample, sequenced in a study of cytomegalovirus exposure and HLA in healthy donors. Sequencing was performed with immunoSEQ multiplex PCR; in TCRdb, only in-frame clones are kept and a portion is missing. Of some 65,000 clones in the sample, 60% to 80% were seen once. Sequencing input: PBMCs. The receptors derive from a girl aged 10 to 17 in good health and CMV-seropositive. CDR3s include the opening cysteine and the closing phenylalanine or tryptophan. D genes are given only for firm matches. Only part of the rows carry a size: once, few, many, or a class if the clone is expanded.

CDR3 protein: CASSQEGVGQGAFRPQHF; CDR3 DNA: TGCGCCAGCAGCCAAGAGGGGGTGGGGCAGGGGGCCTTCAGGCCCCAGCATTTT; D gene: TRBD1; clone size: -; J gene: TRBJ1-5; V gene: TRBV4-1
CDR3 protein: CASRPGDSNQPQHF; CDR3 DNA: TGTGCCAGCAGGCCAGGGGACAGCAATCAGCCCCAGCATTTT; D gene: -; clone size: once; J gene: TRBJ1-5; V gene: TRBV2
CDR3 protein: CASSLIRGDYGYTF; CDR3 DNA: TGTGCCAGCAGCTTGATCAGGGGGGACTATGGCTACACCTTC; D gene: TRBD1; clone size: -; J gene: TRBJ1-2; V gene: TRBV5-6
CDR3 protein: CASKIRGTYEQYF; CDR3 DNA: TGCGCCAGCAAAATACGAGGGACCTACGAGCAGTACTTC; D gene: -; clone size: -; J gene: TRBJ2-7; V gene: TRBV5-1
CDR3 protein: CAWRPPGSSGNTIYF; CDR3 DNA: TGTGCCTGGAGACCCCCCGGGAGCTCTGGAAACACCATATATTTT; D gene: -; clone size: -; J gene: TRBJ1-3; V gene: TRBV30
CDR3 protein: CASSFPGTGKRDSPLHF; CDR3 DNA: TGTGCCAGCAGCTTTCCCGGGACAGGGAAAAGAGATTCACCCCTCCACTTT; D gene: TRBD1; clone size: -; J gene: TRBJ1-6; V gene: TRBV5-6
CDR3 protein: CAWRARRTGEEFSTYEQYF; CDR3 DNA: TGTGCCTGGAGAGCTCGCAGGACAGGGGAGGAATTTAGCACCTACGAGCAGTACTTC; D gene: TRBD1; clone size: -; J gene: TRBJ2-7; V gene: TRBV30
CDR3 protein: CASSEVRGGQPQHF; CDR3 DNA: TGTGCCAGCAGTGAAGTCAGGGGTGGGCAGCCCCAGCATTTT; D gene: -; clone size: -; J gene: TRBJ1-5; V gene: TRBV2
CDR3 protein: CASSVVGGPYNEQFF; CDR3 DNA: TGTGCCAGCAGCGTAGTAGGGGGCCCCTACAATGAGCAGTTCTTC; D gene: TRBD1; clone size: -; J gene: TRBJ2-1; V gene: TRBV9
CDR3 protein: CASSYGQGRYHEQYF; CDR3 DNA: TGTGCCAGCAGCTATGGACAGGGAAGGTACCACGAGCAGTACTTC; D gene: TRBD1; clone size: -; J gene: TRBJ2-7; V gene: TRBV6-5
CDR3 protein: CASSFGRAGEQYF; CDR3 DNA: TGTGCCAGCAGCTTTGGCAGGGCGGGGGAGCAGTACTTC; D gene: -; clone size: -; J gene: TRBJ2-7; V gene: TRBV7-6
CDR3 protein: CAGQRDGEYGPQHF; CDR3 DNA: TGTGCCGGACAGAGGGACGGGGAATATGGGCCCCAGCATTTT; D gene: -; clone size: -; J gene: TRBJ1-5; V gene: TRBV6-1
CDR3 protein: CAWKGTHTDTQYF; CDR3 DNA: TGTGCCTGGAAGGGGACACACACAGATACGCAGTATTTT; D gene: -; clone size: -; J gene: TRBJ2-3; V gene: TRBV30
CDR3 protein: CASTRFSDGEQFF; CDR3 DNA: TGTGCCAGCACCCGTTTCAGCGACGGTGAGCAGTTCTTC; D gene: -; clone size: -; J gene: TRBJ2-1; V gene: TRBV7-8
CDR3 protein: CATSRGKRGDSYEQYF; CDR3 DNA: TGTGCCACCAGCAGAGGGAAGCGGGGGGACTCCTACGAGCAGTACTTC; D gene: TRBD2; clone size: -; J gene: TRBJ2-7; V gene: TRBV15
CDR3 protein: CAWSVEVWTGELFF; CDR3 DNA: TGTGCCTGGAGTGTAGAGGTGTGGACCGGGGAGCTGTTTTTT; D gene: -; clone size: -; J gene: TRBJ2-2; V gene: TRBV30
CDR3 protein: CASSQGTAKETQYF; CDR3 DNA: TGTGCCAGCAGTCAGGGGACGGCCAAAGAGACCCAGTACTTC; D gene: -; clone size: -; J gene: TRBJ2-5; V gene: TRBV6-5
CDR3 protein: CASSQELAGANTGELFF; CDR3 DNA: TGTGCCAGCAGCCAAGAACTAGCGGGGGCGAACACCGGGGAGCTGTTTTTT; D gene: TRBD2; clone size: once; J gene: TRBJ2-2; V gene: TRBV4-2
CDR3 protein: CASSPLDSYNEQFF; CDR3 DNA: TGTGCCAGCTCACCATTAGACTCCTACAATGAGCAGTTCTTC; D gene: -; clone size: -; J gene: TRBJ2-1; V gene: TRBV18
CDR3 protein: CASSQSGAGGGTGELFF; CDR3 DNA: TGCGCCAGCAGCCAGAGTGGTGCGGGAGGAGGCACCGGGGAGCTGTTTTTT; D gene: TRBD2; clone size: -; J gene: TRBJ2-2; V gene: TRBV4-3
CDR3 protein: CASSGGGRTEAFF; CDR3 DNA: TGTGCCAGCAGTGGGGGGGGTCGAACTGAAGCTTTCTTT; D gene: -; clone size: -; J gene: TRBJ1-1; V gene: TRBV6-6
CDR3 protein: CASRSRTTPKNTEAFF; CDR3 DNA: TGTGCCAGCAGGTCGCGGACAACCCCGAAGAACACTGAAGCTTTCTTT; D gene: -; clone size: few; J gene: TRBJ1-1; V gene: TRBV2
CDR3 protein: CASSYSGTGGGYTF; CDR3 DNA: TGTGCCAGCAGTTACTCGGGAACAGGAGGGGGCTACACCTTC; D gene: -; clone size: -; J gene: TRBJ1-2; V gene: TRBV6-6
CDR3 protein: CASSLDGTVYNEQFF; CDR3 DNA: TGTGCCAGCAGCTTAGATGGGACAGTTTACAATGAGCAGTTCTTC; D gene: TRBD1; clone size: -; J gene: TRBJ2-1; V gene: TRBV7-9
CDR3 protein: CASKLAPTQETQYF; CDR3 DNA: TGCGCCAGCAAGTTAGCGCCCACACAAGAGACCCAGTACTTC; D gene: -; clone size: -; J gene: TRBJ2-5; V gene: TRBV5-1
CDR3 protein: CASSLSGQETQYF; CDR3 DNA: TGTGCCAGCAGTTTATCGGGGCAAGAGACCCAGTACTTC; D gene: -; clone size: -; J gene: TRBJ2-5; V gene: TRBV28
CDR3 protein: CASSAQGLYTEAFF; CDR3 DNA: TGCGCCAGCAGCGCCCAGGGATTGTACACTGAAGCTTTCTTT; D gene: -; clone size: -; J gene: TRBJ1-1; V gene: TRBV4-1
CDR3 protein: CATSERDRGRTEAFF; CDR3 DNA: TGTGCCACCAGCGAACGGGACAGGGGGCGGACTGAAGCTTTCTTT; D gene: TRBD1; clone size: -; J gene: TRBJ1-1; V gene: TRBV15
CDR3 protein: CASRDRDRTSPLHF; CDR3 DNA: TGTGCCAGCCGCGACCGGGACAGGACATCACCCCTCCACTTT; D gene: TRBD1; clone size: -; J gene: TRBJ1-6; V gene: TRBV19
CDR3 protein: CAVWTGGLHYGYTF; CDR3 DNA: TGCGCCGTCTGGACAGGGGGCCTACACTATGGCTACACCTTC; D gene: TRBD1; clone size: -; J gene: TRBJ1-2; V gene: TRBV23-1
CDR3 protein: CASSGGQGENEKLFF; CDR3 DNA: TGCGCCAGCAGCGGCGGACAGGGTGAAAATGAAAAACTGTTTTTT; D gene: TRBD1; clone size: -; J gene: TRBJ1-4; V gene: TRBV5-1
CDR3 protein: CASSRDMPDTQYF; CDR3 DNA: TGTGCCAGCAGCCGGGACATGCCAGATACGCAGTATTTT; D gene: -; clone size: -; J gene: TRBJ2-3; V gene: TRBV7-9
CDR3 protein: CASSERQGHYEQYF; CDR3 DNA: TGTGCCAGCAGTGAAAGACAGGGACACTACGAGCAGTACTTC; D gene: TRBD1; clone size: -; J gene: TRBJ2-7; V gene: TRBV25-1
CDR3 protein: CSDPMGENQPQHF; CDR3 DNA: TGCAGCGACCCGATGGGCGAGAATCAGCCCCAGCATTTT; D gene: -; clone size: -; J gene: TRBJ1-5; V gene: TRBV29-1
CDR3 protein: CASSEASFEQFF; CDR3 DNA: TGTGCCAGCAGTGAAGCAAGCTTTGAGCAGTTCTTC; D gene: -; clone size: -; J gene: TRBJ2-1; V gene: TRBV2
CDR3 protein: CASSVDPPGGTDTQYF; CDR3 DNA: TGTGCCAGCAGCGTAGACCCCCCGGGGGGCACAGATACGCAGTATTTT; D gene: -; clone size: few; J gene: TRBJ2-3; V gene: TRBV9
CDR3 protein: CASSYSGQYEQYF; CDR3 DNA: TGTGCCAGCAGTTATAGCGGCCAATACGAGCAGTACTTC; D gene: -; clone size: -; J gene: TRBJ2-7; V gene: TRBV28
CDR3 protein: CAWSVLQGNEQYF; CDR3 DNA: TGTGCCTGGAGTGTTCTACAGGGAAACGAGCAGTACTTC; D gene: -; clone size: -; J gene: TRBJ2-7; V gene: TRBV30
CDR3 protein: CASSLGQGTDTQYF; CDR3 DNA: TGTGCCAGCAGCTTAGGGCAGGGGACAGATACGCAGTATTTT; D gene: -; clone size: -; J gene: TRBJ2-3; V gene: TRBV7-2
CDR3 protein: CASSRTGGQTYGYTF; CDR3 DNA: TGTGCCAGCAGCAGGACAGGGGGACAGACCTATGGCTACACCTTC; D gene: TRBD1; clone size: -; J gene: TRBJ1-2; V gene: TRBV5-6
CDR3 protein: CASWFGSGREDSNQPQHF; CDR3 DNA: TGTGCCAGCTGGTTTGGGAGTGGGAGAGAGGATAGCAATCAGCCCCAGCATTTT; D gene: -; clone size: -; J gene: TRBJ1-5; V gene: TRBV28
CDR3 protein: CASSQGDFYNSPLHF; CDR3 DNA: TGCGCCAGCAGCCAGGGAGATTTCTATAATTCACCCCTCCACTTT; D gene: -; clone size: -; J gene: TRBJ1-6; V gene: TRBV4-1
CDR3 protein: CAWSTGQGNQPQHF; CDR3 DNA: TGTGCCTGGAGTACTGGACAGGGCAATCAGCCCCAGCATTTT; D gene: TRBD1; clone size: -; J gene: TRBJ1-5; V gene: TRBV30
CDR3 protein: CASNRQPIMTFF; CDR3 DNA: TGTGCCAGCAATCGACAGCCCATAATGACTTTCTTT; D gene: -; clone size: few; J gene: TRBJ1-1; V gene: TRBV2
CDR3 protein: CASSVAVDRWTGELFF; CDR3 DNA: TGTGCCAGCAGCGTTGCCGTCGACAGGTGGACCGGGGAGCTGTTTTTT; D gene: -; clone size: -; J gene: TRBJ2-2; V gene: TRBV9
CDR3 protein: CASRSRRVYGSPLHF; CDR3 DNA: TGTGCCAGCAGGTCCAGGAGGGTTTATGGTTCACCCCTCCACTTT; D gene: -; clone size: -; J gene: TRBJ1-6; V gene: TRBV7-2
CDR3 protein: CASAGGGRNYGYTF; CDR3 DNA: TGCGCCAGCGCCGGGGGGGGAAGAAACTATGGCTACACCTTC; D gene: -; clone size: -; J gene: TRBJ1-2; V gene: TRBV5-1
CDR3 protein: CASSKLVDRTGSGANVLTF; CDR3 DNA: TGTGCCAGCAGTAAACTTGTCGACAGGACCGGGTCTGGGGCCAACGTCCTGACTTTC; D gene: -; clone size: few; J gene: TRBJ2-6; V gene: TRBV2
CDR3 protein: CASSLSVRTEAFF; CDR3 DNA: TGCGCCAGCAGCTTGTCAGTACGCACTGAAGCTTTCTTT; D gene: -; clone size: once; J gene: TRBJ1-1; V gene: TRBV5-1
CDR3 protein: CSVEPLETQYF; CDR3 DNA: TGCAGCGTTGAACCTCTCGAGACCCAGTACTTC; D gene: -; clone size: -; J gene: TRBJ2-5; V gene: TRBV29-1
CDR3 protein: CASSLPTNEKLFF; CDR3 DNA: TGTGCCAGCAGCTTGCCTACTAATGAAAAACTGTTTTTT; D gene: -; clone size: -; J gene: TRBJ1-4; V gene: TRBV5-6
CDR3 protein: CASGLAGTDEQFF; CDR3 DNA: TGTGCCAGCGGACTAGCGGGTACAGATGAGCAGTTCTTC; D gene: TRBD2; clone size: few; J gene: TRBJ2-1; V gene: TRBV27